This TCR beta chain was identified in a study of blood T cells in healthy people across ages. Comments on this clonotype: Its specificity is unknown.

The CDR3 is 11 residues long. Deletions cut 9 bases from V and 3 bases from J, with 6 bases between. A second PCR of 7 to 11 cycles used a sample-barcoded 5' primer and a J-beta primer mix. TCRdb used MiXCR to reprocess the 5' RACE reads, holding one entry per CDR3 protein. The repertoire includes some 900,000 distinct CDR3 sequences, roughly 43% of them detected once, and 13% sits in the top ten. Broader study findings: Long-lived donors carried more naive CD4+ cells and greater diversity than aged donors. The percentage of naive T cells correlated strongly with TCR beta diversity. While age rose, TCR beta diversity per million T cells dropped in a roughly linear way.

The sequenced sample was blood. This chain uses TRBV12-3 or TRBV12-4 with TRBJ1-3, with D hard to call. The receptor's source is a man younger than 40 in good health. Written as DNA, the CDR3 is TGTGCCAGTACTAATGGAAACACCATATATTTT. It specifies CASTNGNTIYF.